The clone carrying this TCR beta chain is labeled as medium-sized. What it binds is unknown. The limits of the CDR3 on the DNA are not certain, so only TCRdb's listed CDR3 is given. The data belong to a study of T cell repertoires in aging, cancer and after chemotherapy. Regarding the study as a whole: Immunological memory after chemotherapy cannot be judged from the repertoire data. Rebound thymic output was suggested by rising median generation probability during chemotherapy in each cancer cohort.

The CDR3 length equals 14 residues, ends included. The template was genomic DNA from peripheral blood, not RNA. A mixed TRB-A/B primer pool amplified rearranged TRB by multiplex touch-down PCR. TCRdb re-called the multiplex PCR reads through MiXCR, storing one row per CDR3 protein. Of about 1,600 distinct CDR3 sequences in the sample, around 20% were seen once. Sequenced: blood. This chain connects TRBV12-3 or TRBV12-4 to TRBJ1-5. This clonotype was obtained from a human donor with a solid tumor. CDR3 in amino acids: CASSSSGSNQPQHF.